The present T cell receptor (beta chain) was sequenced within a study of cytomegalovirus exposure and HLA in healthy donors. At the level of the study: The Caucasian-associated ancestry cluster held around 81% of 398 genotyped donors. Study-wide results and limits: When a later analysis was performed, an Asian-associated ancestry cluster reportedly had fewer N-insertions than the roughly 670-donor mean. A later analysis associated some 18,000 TCR beta sequences with HLA alleles at a 0.05 false discovery rate.

With 60 Vbeta and 13 Jbeta primers, the PCR was carried out. Only in-frame clones appear in the TCRdb table, and some are missing; sequencing was by immunoSEQ multiplex PCR. The sample includes 95,000 to 100,000 clones, roughly 70% seen only once; the top ten take around 2%. As concerns this clone: Its target is not known.

The sequence was collected from a male donor in good health and CMV-seronegative. The sequencing sample was made of PBMCs.

The CDR3 nucleotides are TGTGCCTGGAGTGTAGGGCGGGACCCTTCCTACGAGCAGTACTTC. Protein sequence: CAWSVGRDPSYEQYF. The genes are TRBV30 and TRBJ2-7; TRBD2 is a possible D gene (6 bases). In germline, CDR1 is GTSNPN, CDR2 SVGIG (reference sequence). V lost 0 bases and J 1 base, leaving 13 bases between the germline ends. This CDR3 contains 15 residues.